This TCR beta chain was sequenced during a study of vaccination and CD4 T cells after COVID-19. On the study more broadly: Two of the convalescents were Hispanic, and convalescents were six males and four females.

The CDR3 spans 14 residues. Trimming removed 0 bases at V and 9 bases at J, with 15 bases between. CDR1 and CDR2 from the germline V gene are GTSNPN and SVGIG (reference sequence). The Oncomine TCR Beta short-read assay was applied to DNA of cultured CD4+ T cells. TCRdb reprocessed the PCR reads via MiXCR and lists one record per CDR3 protein. The sample lists about 4,000 distinct CDR3 sequences, 20% to 25% occurring once. Points on this clonotype: Its target is unknown.

Indicated treatment: roughly ten-day PBMC culture with coronavirus spike peptide pools or control peptides (ViraFEST assay). Gathering of the CD4+ T cells, from the unexposed donor, took place before the COVID-19 pandemic (2011-2018). The sequencing sample was made of CD4+ T cells from blood, cultured in vitro. The chain uses TRBV30 and TRBJ2-1, with D perhaps TRBD1 (5 bases). This clonotype originated in a human donor in good health. This CDR3 is CAWSVGTPQGEQFF. DNA for the CDR3: TGTGCCTGGAGTGTGGGCACTCCTCAGGGTGAGCAGTTCTTC. Complete variable domain (other parts from reference TRBV30 and TRBJ2-1): SQTIHQWPATLVQPVGSPLSLECTVEGTSNPNLYWYRQAAGRGLQLLFYSVGIGQISSEVPQNLSASRPQDRQFILSSKKLLLSDSGFYLCAWSVGTPQGEQFFGPGTRLTVL.